The clone carrying this TCR beta chain occurred a few times. This CDR3 is 16 amino acids long. V shed 4 bases and J 8 bases; nucleotides not matched to a gene: 10. Germline V gives CDR1 SGHTA, CDR2 FQGTGA. The data are from a study of T cells after yellow fever vaccination. MiXCR was run by TCRdb on the 5' RACE reads, yielding one entry per CDR3 protein. This sample has a few hundred thousand distinct CDR3 sequences, with roughly 3.5% found just once. The chain recombines TRBV7-3 with TRBJ2-2; 10 bases agree with TRBD2. The receptor's source is a man aged 18 to 29 who received the YFV17D yellow fever vaccine. Here the sequenced sample was PBMCs, taken on the day of the yellow fever booster vaccination. This chain's CDR3 is CASSSTGGLAAGELFF. The CDR3 DNA follows: TGTGCCAGCAGCTCGACGGGCGGACTAGCGGCAGGGGAGCTGTTTTTT. Supplemented by reference TRBV7-3 and TRBJ2-2, the full variable domain reads GAGVSQTPSNKVTEKGKYVELRCDPISGHTALYWYRQSLGQGPEFLIYFQGTGAADDSGLPNDRFFAVRPEGSVSTLKIQRTERGDSAVYLCASSSTGGLAAGELFFGEGSRLTVL.